This TCR beta chain was profiled in a study of blood T cell repertoires in COVID-19. Study-wide background: Sites across the United States, Italy and Spain contributed samples from acute and convalescent COVID-19.

Residents of 24 US areas, aged about 18 to 89 years, made up the participants. Assignments of participants to cohorts depended upon their own reported clinical history. Germline CDR1 is SGHVS and CDR2 is FNYEAQ. The CDR3 loop spans 14 amino acids. V dropped 1 base and J dropped 4 bases, with 10 bases sitting between them. Original methodology: Cell counts per sample came from amplifying reference gene primers. Clones were sequenced by immunoSEQ multiplex PCR, and TCRdb holds only the in-frame ones, with some missing. V, J and clone size derive from that table, while D and trimming were established from the DNA sequence. Here the sample spans about 400,000 clones, 88% being singletons.

The sequencing input was PBMCs or T cells enriched from blood (not recorded which). The chain couples TRBV7-6 to TRBJ1-1; D uncertain. The sequence came from a woman under 40 with acute COVID-19. The chain's CDR3 is CASSLGGLGTEAFF. The CDR3 coding sequence is TGTGCCAGCAGCTTAGGAGGGCTGGGCACTGAAGCTTTCTTT.